The 6 T cell receptor beta chains below come from one sample, sequenced in a study of OX40 agonist ivuxolimab in advanced cancers. Generated by immunoSEQ multiplex PCR, the TCRdb table keeps only in-frame clones and is missing some. The table includes tens of thousands of clones, roughly 92% detected once. Here the sequenced sample was CD4+ or CD8+ T cells sorted from blood, taken in a trial of the OX40 agonist ivuxolimab. The receptors derive from an adult with an advanced solid tumor such as melanoma, head and neck, liver or kidney cancer.

The chain combines TRBV2 with TRBJ1-5; D is possibly TRBD1 (5 bases). With 2 bases removed from V and 6 bases from J, the gap between germline ends came to 14 bases. Germline V gene lookup returns CDR1 SNHLY and CDR2 FYNNEI. The CDR3 totals 15 residues. The CDR3 DNA is TGTGCCAGCAGTGAAAGACAGAATCGCGGTCAGCCCCAGCATTTT. It specifies CASSERQNRGQPQHF.

The rearrangement uses TRBV7-6 and TRBJ2-7, with 15 bases aligning to TRBD2. This CDR3 region has 16 residues. V was clipped by 0 bases and J by 7 bases; unmatched bases: 4. Germline V gene sequence: CDR1 SGHVS, CDR2 FNYEAQ. CDR3 sequence: CASSLATGLAGGEQYF. CDR3 sequence (DNA): TGTGCCAGCAGCTTAGCAACCGGACTAGCGGGAGGGGAGCAGTACTTC. Full variable domain (rest looked up from reference TRBV7-6 and TRBJ2-7): GAGVSQSPRYKVTKRGQDVALRCDPISGHVSLYWYRQALGQGPEFLTYFNYEAQQDKSGLPNDRFSAERPEGSISTLTIQRTEQRDSAMYRCASSLATGLAGGEQYFGPGTRLTVT.

J is TRBJ1-3 and V is TRBV9; D is ambiguous. With 1 base removed from V and 0 bases from J, the gap between germline ends came to 14 bases. The germline V gene has CDR1 SGDLS and CDR2 YYNGEE. This CDR3 contains 17 residues. CDR3 nucleotide sequence: TGTGCCAGCAGCGTAAAGCCAGACGGCCCCTCTGGAAACACCATATATTTT. Translating it yields CASSVKPDGPSGNTIYF.

The V gene is TRBV4-3, the J gene TRBJ2-2; TRBD2 is a possible D gene (6 bases). Trimming removed 2 bases from V and 3 bases from J, with 10 bases in between. The CDR3 totals 15 residues. Germline V lookup: CDR1 LGHNA, CDR2 YSLEER. DNA of the CDR3: TGCGCCAGCAGCCAACAGAGCGGGCACACCGGGGAGCTGTTTTTT. Amino acid sequence: CASSQQSGHTGELFF.

The J gene is TRBJ2-7, the V gene TRBV5-6, with D unresolved. CDR1 and CDR2 (germline): SGHDT, YYEEEE. With 4 bases removed from V and 6 bases from J, the gap between germline ends came to 8 bases. This CDR3 contains 11 residues. The CDR3 loop is CASSLLGEQYF. The CDR3 DNA reads TGTGCCAGCAGCCTCCTCGGCGAGCAGTACTTC.

This chain connects TRBV19 to TRBJ1-2, with a possible D match to TRBD1 (5 bases). CDR3 length equals 12 residues. The ends were cut back, 9 bases at V and 5 bases at J, with 13 bases in the middle. Germline values: CDR1 LNHDA, CDR2 SQIVND (reference sequence). Written as DNA, the CDR3 is TGTGCCAGCCAAGACCGGGGGTATGGCTACACCTTC. Translating gives CASQDRGYGYTF.